This TCR beta chain came from a study of blood T cell repertoires in COVID-19. About the research overall: From T cells, B-cell-depleted T cells, or PBMCs came the material, which was cDNA or gDNA.

This CDR3 is built from 16 residues. Germline V gives CDR1 SNHLY, CDR2 FYNNEI. Trimming stripped 4 bases from V and 2 bases from J, with 15 bases between. Sequenced by immunoSEQ multiplex PCR; TCRdb stores in-frame clones only, minus some. The table lists under 200,000 clones, roughly 86% of them singletons. This clonotype originated in a woman of 80 years or more in a cohort sampled during active or convalescent COVID-19. Sequencing input: peripheral blood. This sequence joins TRBV2 and TRBJ1-5; D perhaps matches TRBD1 (5 bases). For the CDR3, the DNA is TGTGCCAGCAGTGCGGGCAGGGCTGTTGGCAATCAGCCCCAGCATTTT. Protein: CASSAGRAVGNQPQHF. Complete variable domain (other parts from reference TRBV2 and TRBJ1-5): EPEVTQTPSHQVTQMGQEVILRCVPISNHLYFYWYRQILGQKVEFLVSFYNNEISEKSEIFDDQFSVERPDGSNFTLKIRSTKLEDSAMYFCASSAGRAVGNQPQHFGDGTRLSIL.